These 31 T cell receptor beta chains were sequenced from one sample in a study of T cells after yellow fever vaccination. TCRdb re-called the 5' RACE reads through MiXCR, storing one row per CDR3 protein. This table has 500,000 to 550,000 distinct CDR3 sequences, less than 25% appearing once. Sequencing was performed on PBMCs, taken roughly 23 days after the first yellow fever vaccination. Every receptor here comes from a man aged 18 to 35 who received the YFV17D yellow fever vaccine.

The chain links TRBV6-2 or TRBV6-3 to TRBJ2-5, with 9 nucleotides matching TRBD2. The CDR3 has 18 residues. The junction had 18 bases not matched to a gene; V was cut back by 5 bases and J by 5 bases. Germline assignment: CDR1 MNHEY and CDR2 SVGEGT. CDR3 nucleotide sequence: TGTGCCAGCAGTACCCCCCGGGGCGGGGGGGCCGGCGTGGAGACCCAGTACTTC. It codes for CASSTPRGGGAGVETQYF.

V gene TRBV7-9 combines with J gene TRBJ2-2, with 9 bases that match TRBD1. CDR1 is SEHNR, CDR2 FQNEAQ, per germline (reference sequence). This CDR3 is 17 amino acids long. Trimming took 8 bases from V and 3 from J; bases not matched to a gene: 13. CDR3 nucleotide sequence: TGTGCCAGCTCTACCCCCCCGGGACAGGGTGACACCGGGGAGCTGTTTTTT. It is translated as CASSTPPGQGDTGELFF.

This clonotype was counted a few times. The chain couples TRBV6-2 or TRBV6-3 to TRBJ2-7, with D hard to call. This CDR3 is 15 amino acids long. V was pared by 2 bases and J by 0 bases, with 11 bases between. Germline V gene sequence: CDR1 MNHEY, CDR2 SVGEGT. The CDR3 loop reads CASSYEARSSYEQYV. CDR3 sequence (DNA): TGTGCCAGCAGTTACGAGGCACGGTCCTCCTACGAGCAGTACGTC.

This clonotype was detected ten times or more. The chain is built from TRBV12-3 or TRBV12-4 and TRBJ2-2, with D hard to call. Deletions cut 5 bases from V and 0 bases from J, with 7 bases between. There are 14 residues in the CDR3. CDR3 sequence reads: CASSPNTNTGELFF. The CDR3 DNA reads TGTGCCAGCAGTCCCAACACGAACACCGGGGAGCTGTTTTTT.

This clonotype was observed a few times. The J gene is TRBJ2-3, the V gene TRBV5-4; D unclear. V shed 0 bases and J shed 6 bases, with 8 bases lying between them. This CDR3 is built from 13 residues. Germline V CDR1 and CDR2: SGHNT, YYREEE (reference sequence). CDR3 DNA sequence: TGTGCCAGCAGCTTGGGCGGCTGGGATACGCAGTATTTT. Amino acid sequence: CASSLGGWDTQYF.

This clonotype was seen once. The rearrangement links TRBV20-1 to TRBJ2-1; 12 nucleotides match TRBD1. Losses at the gene ends were 6 bases for V and 7 bases for J; bases not matched to a gene: 16. The CDR3 is 17 residues long. Germline loops: CDR1 DFQATT, CDR2 SNEGSKA (reference sequence). CDR3 nucleotide sequence: TGCAGTGCGAGGCCGGGACAGGGGGCGAGGAGGATGAATGAGCAGTTCTTC. Its protein is CSARPGQGARRMNEQFF.

In this sample, this clonotype turned up once. The CDR3: CASSQGSNRGDTQYF. In nucleotides, the CDR3 is TGCGCCAGCAGCCAAGGGTCCAACAGGGGAGATACGCAGTATTTT. The rearrangement joins TRBV4-1 to TRBJ2-3, with TRBD1 identical over 7 bases. The CDR3 is 15 residues long. Germline trimming cut 1 base from V and 5 bases from J; bases unmatched to any gene: 6. Germline V gene data show CDR1 as MGHRA and CDR2 as YSYEKL.

This clonotype was counted a few times. The CDR3 DNA is TGTGCCAGCAGCGGGCCGGGACACCAAAGCTCCTACGAGCAGTACGTC. It codes for CASSGPGHQSSYEQYV. This rearrangement joins TRBV7-9 to TRBJ2-7, with D possibly matching TRBD1 (6 bases). The V gene lost 5 bases and the J gene lost 0 bases, with 17 bases spanning the gap. CDR1 and CDR2 (germline): SEHNR, FQNEAQ (reference sequence). This CDR3 has 16 amino acids.

This chain joins TRBV7-9 and TRBJ2-7, with 7 bases fitting TRBD1. From germline, CDR1 is SEHNR and CDR2 FQNEAQ (reference sequence). The CDR3 length is 13 residues. Losses at the gene ends were 4 bases for V and 1 base for J; bases not matched to a gene: 1. The CDR3 reads CASSSRGSYEQYF. The CDR3 nucleotides read TGTGCCAGCAGCTCCAGGGGGTCCTACGAGCAGTACTTC.

This clonotype has ten or more counts. The chain has TRBV5-1 and TRBJ2-5; unclear D gene. This CDR3 contains 14 residues. Germline-derived CDR1 and CDR2 are SGHRS and YFSETQ. The V and J ends lost 4 bases and 1 base respectively, with 11 bases between them. CDR3 amino acids: CASSPGTGQETQYF. For the CDR3, the DNA is TGCGCCAGCAGCCCCGGAACGGGCCAAGAGACCCAGTACTTC. Complete variable domain (other parts from reference TRBV5-1 and TRBJ2-5): KAGVTQTPRYLIKTRGQQVTLSCSPISGHRSVSWYQQTPGQGLQFLFEYFSETQRNKGNFPGRFSGRQFSNSRSEMNVSTLELGDSALYLCASSPGTGQETQYFGPGTRLLVL.

In this sample, this clonotype turned up a few times. The chain uses TRBV5-1 and TRBJ2-1, with D maybe TRBD2 (6 bases). Germline-derived CDR1 and CDR2 are SGHRS and YFSETQ. The V gene lost 0 bases and the J gene lost 0 bases, with 10 bases spanning the gap. This CDR3 comprises 16 residues. Here the CDR3 DNA reads TGCGCCAGCAGCTTGGCCACGACTAGCTCCTACAATGAGCAGTTCTTC. Translation gives CASSLATTSSYNEQFF.

This clonotype was found a few times. The chain joins TRBV3-1 to TRBJ2-5; D gene ambiguous. Germline V gene data show CDR1 as LGHDT and CDR2 as YNNKEL (reference sequence). The CDR3 totals 18 residues. V was pared by 0 bases and J by 4 bases, with 21 bases between. The CDR3 bases are TGTGCCAGCAGCCAAGATCTATTAGGGCCCACCCCAGGAGAGACCCAGTACTTC. It yields the protein CASSQDLLGPTPGETQYF.

On this clonotype itself: The germline gene is not matched at one end of the junction; a read error may be the cause. V gene TRBV7-7 combines with J gene TRBJ1-1; D gene ambiguous. The CDR3 has 13 residues. The germline gives CDR1 SSHAT, CDR2 FNYEAQ (reference sequence). CDR3 nucleotide sequence: TGTGCTAGCAGCTCCGGACTGAACACTGAAGCTTTCTTT. Amino acids: CASSSGLNTEAFF.

Only a few counts were recorded for this clonotype. Here the CDR3 reads CASSPARYNEQFF. CDR3 DNA: TGTGCCAGCAGCCCAGCCCGGTACAATGAGCAGTTCTTC. This chain connects TRBV7-8 to TRBJ2-1; D not resolved. Germline V gene lookup returns CDR1 SGHVS and CDR2 FQNEAQ. This CDR3 region has 13 residues. The germline V and J ends were trimmed by 5 bases and 4 bases, with 9 bases remaining between them.

V usage is TRBV6-2 or TRBV6-3 and J usage is TRBJ1-1; 8 bases agree with TRBD1. The germline V gene has CDR1 MNHEY and CDR2 SVGEGT. This CDR3 spans 16 amino acids. With 10 bases clipped from V and 3 bases from J, the junction kept 16 bases outside the gene matches. The CDR3 spells CATRNRGADSYTEAFF. For the CDR3, the DNA is TGTGCCACCAGGAACAGGGGGGCCGACTCATACACTGAAGCTTTCTTT.

The genes are TRBV29-1 and TRBJ1-2; 8 bases map to TRBD1. The CDR3 is 11 residues long. The trim removed 8 bases at V and 3 bases at J, leaving 2 bases unmatched. Germline V gene lookup returns CDR1 SQVTM and CDR2 ANQGSEA. CDR3 protein: CSRGQDYGYTF. The CDR3 coding sequence is TGCAGCCGGGGACAGGACTATGGCTACACCTTC.

This clonotype occurred a few times. V gene TRBV5-1 combines with J gene TRBJ2-1; perhaps TRBD2 as D (7 bases). With 5 bases removed from V and 0 bases from J, the gap between germline ends came to 15 bases. The CDR3 spans 16 residues. Per germline, CDR1 SGHRS and CDR2 YFSETQ. The CDR3, as DNA: TGCGCCAGCAGGTCTGAGGGGGGGAGCTCCTACAATGAGCAGTTCTTC. Encoded protein: CASRSEGGSSYNEQFF. Full variable domain (missing parts from reference TRBV5-1 and TRBJ2-1): KAGVTQTPRYLIKTRGQQVTLSCSPISGHRSVSWYQQTPGQGLQFLFEYFSETQRNKGNFPGRFSGRQFSNSRSEMNVSTLELGDSALYLCASRSEGGSSYNEQFFGPGTRLTVL.

This chain uses TRBV6-1 with TRBJ2-1, with TRBD2 matching over 7 bases. Germline lookup yields CDR1 MNHNS and CDR2 SASEGT. This CDR3 region has 16 residues. Trimming at V came to 4 bases and at J to 0 bases, leaving 6 bases not matched to a gene. This CDR3 is CASSVMTSSSYNEQFF. The CDR3 region has the DNA TGTGCCAGCAGTGTGATGACTAGCAGCTCCTACAATGAGCAGTTCTTC.

The chain carries TRBV11-3 and TRBJ2-1; 9 bases match TRBD1. The germline CDR1 and CDR2 sequences are SGHNT and YENEEA. After removal of 5 bases from V and 3 bases from J, the junction contained 5 bases not matched to a gene. This CDR3 region has 15 residues. CDR3 sequence reads: CASSLWTGDYNEQFF. In DNA, the CDR3 is TGTGCCAGCAGCCTTTGGACAGGGGACTACAATGAGCAGTTCTTC.

This clonotype was observed a handful of times. CDR3 residues: CASSGPTGHSGNTIYF. In DNA, the CDR3 is TGTGCCAGCAGCGGCCCGACAGGGCACTCTGGAAACACCATATATTTT. V gene TRBV7-9 combines with J gene TRBJ1-3, with 7 nucleotides matching TRBD1. The germline CDR1 and CDR2 sequences are SEHNR and FQNEAQ (reference sequence). The CDR3 is made up of 16 amino acids. Trimming took 5 bases from V and 0 from J; bases not matched to a gene: 7. Complete variable domain (other parts from reference TRBV7-9 and TRBJ1-3): DTGVSQNPRHKITKRGQNVTFRCDPISEHNRLYWYRQTLGQGPEFLTYFQNEAQLEKSRLLSDRFSAERPKGSFSTLEIQRTEQGDSAMYLCASSGPTGHSGNTIYFGEGSWLTVV.

This chain links TRBV7-2 with TRBJ2-7; D gene ambiguous. V dropped 0 bases and J dropped 0 bases, with 3 bases sitting between them. Germline CDR1 and CDR2: SGHTA and FQGNSA. This CDR3 spans 13 amino acids. The DNA for the CDR3 is TGTGCCAGCAGCTTAGCGAGCTCCTACGAGCAGTACGTC. Encoded protein: CASSLASSYEQYV.

The CDR3 loop is CASSLAPAEAFF. The CDR3 DNA sequence: TGTGCCAGCAGCTTAGCCCCGGCAGAAGCTTTCTTT. The V gene is TRBV7-2, the J gene TRBJ1-1; D not resolved. This CDR3 contains 12 residues. V dropped 0 bases and J dropped 8 bases, with 7 bases sitting between them. CDR1 and CDR2 (germline): SGHTA, FQGNSA.

The CDR3 region has the DNA TGTGCCACATGTCCACGGACCATATATTTT. This gives the protein CATCPRTIYF. The chain has TRBV11-1 and TRBJ1-3; D is uncertain. The CDR3 extends over 10 amino acids. Trimming took 10 bases from V and 10 from J, leaving 11 bases between them. Germline-derived CDR1 and CDR2 are SGHAT and FQDESV (reference sequence).

This rearrangement joins TRBV2 to TRBJ1-5; possible D gene TRBD1, 5 bases. Germline V gene sequence: CDR1 SNHLY, CDR2 FYNNEI. Trimming pared 5 bases from V and 2 bases from J, leaving 10 bases between. This CDR3 spans 14 amino acids. CDR3 sequence: CASSKGRGNQPQHF. For the CDR3, the DNA is TGTGCCAGCAGTAAGGGACGGGGCAATCAGCCCCAGCATTTT.

This clonotype appeared a few times. The rearrangement joins TRBV7-6 to TRBJ1-1; D gene ambiguous. Per germline, CDR1 SGHVS and CDR2 FNYEAQ. Trimming pared 7 bases from V and 1 base from J, leaving 10 bases between. The CDR3 sequence is 13 residues long. The CDR3 here is CASTLTANTEAFF. The CDR3, as DNA: TGTGCCAGCACCCTTACAGCGAACACTGAAGCTTTCTTT.

This chain joins TRBV7-6 and TRBJ2-1, with 8 bases matching TRBD2. The germline CDR1 and CDR2 sequences are SGHVS and FNYEAQ. The junction had 10 bases not matched to a gene; V was cut back by 0 bases and J by 6 bases. The CDR3 length is 17 residues. This chain's CDR3 is CASSLAFGRGKINEQFF. The CDR3 nucleotides read TGTGCCAGCAGCTTAGCATTCGGGAGGGGGAAAATCAATGAGCAGTTCTTC.

This clonotype was detected only a few times. The chain combines TRBV5-1 with TRBJ1-5, with 10 positions matching TRBD1. The J segment lost 5 bases and the V segment lost 0 bases, leaving 2 bases of the junction unmatched. This CDR3 has 15 amino acids. CDR1 SGHRS and CDR2 YFSETQ come from the germline V gene. The CDR3 DNA reads as TGCGCCAGCAGCTTGGAGACAGGGGGCGATCAGCCCCAGCATTTT. This sequence encodes CASSLETGGDQPQHF.

This clonotype was observed a handful of times. This chain links TRBV29-1 with TRBJ1-4, with TRBD1 as a possible D gene (6 bases). Germline V CDR1 and CDR2: SQVTM, ANQGSEA. V lost 1 base and J lost 16, with 19 bases in between. The CDR3 has 13 amino acids. For the CDR3, the DNA is TGCAGCGTTGAAGCCGCCCGGGACACTCGCCGGTTTTTT. This translates into CSVEAARDTRRFF.

J is TRBJ1-5 and V is TRBV4-3; 7 nucleotides align to TRBD1. The CDR3 covers 14 residues. Germline CDR1 LGHNA, CDR2 YSLEER. Trimming cost V 3 bases and J 6 bases; bases outside gene matches: 5. CDR3 coding DNA: TGCGCCAGCAGCCAGAGACAGGGCGGTCAGCCCCAGCATTTT. Translated: CASSQRQGGQPQHF.

A few counts support this clonotype. This chain joins TRBV18 and TRBJ2-1, with a weak D call TRBD2 (5 bases). V lost 1 base, J lost 6 bases, and 7 bases lay in between. CDR3 length equals 13 residues. The V gene's germline CDR1 is KGHSH and CDR2 LQKENI. The CDR3 region is CASSPQAGNEQFF. The CDR3 bases are TGTGCCAGCTCACCACAGGCGGGCAATGAGCAGTTCTTC.

This clonotype was picked up a small number of times. The chain has TRBV3-1 and TRBJ2-7; unclear D gene. Germline CDR1 and CDR2: LGHDT and YNNKEL (reference sequence). V was cut by 0 bases and J by 0 bases, with 6 bases left in between. The CDR3 has 14 residues. CDR3 in amino acids: CASSQDTPSYEQYV. CDR3 coding DNA: TGTGCCAGCAGCCAAGACACTCCCTCCTACGAGCAGTACGTC.